A single sample gave rise to the 15 T cell receptor beta chains below, sequenced in a study of control samples from healthy donors and cancer patients. Assay used: immunoSEQ multiplex PCR; TCRdb lists only in-frame clones, some missing. This sample yields some 130,000 clones, of which roughly 91% are seen a single time; over 1.5% belongs to the top ten. The source material was PBMCs. These receptors originate from a man in his fifties or sixties with head and neck cancer.

This sequence joins TRBV29-1 and TRBJ1-2; D remains ambiguous. V lost 3 bases, J lost 2 bases, and 16 bases lay in between. CDR1 is SQVTM, CDR2 ANQGSEA, per germline. The CDR3 has 15 residues. The CDR3, as DNA: TGCAGCGTTGACTTACTGGTTGAGCTAAACTATGGCTACACCTTC. As protein: CSVDLLVELNYGYTF. Drawing the rest from reference TRBV29-1 and TRBJ1-2, the complete variable domain is SAVISQKPSRDICQRGTSLTIQCQVDSQVTMMFWYRQQPGQSLTLIATANQGSEATYESGFVIDKFPISRPNLTFSTLTVSNMSPEDSSIYLCSVDLLVELNYGYTFGSGTRLTVV.

This clone was recorded only once. The sample carries other DNA sequences with the same CDR3. This chain links TRBV18 with TRBJ1-1; tentative D call: TRBD1 (6 bases). CDR1 is KGHSH, CDR2 LQKENI, per germline. V was trimmed by 3 bases and J by 7 bases, leaving 15 bases between them. The CDR3 consists of 14 residues. This CDR3 reads CASSPSIQGLEAFF. The CDR3 nucleotides are TGTGCCAGCTCACCTTCTATACAGGGTCTTGAAGCTTTCTTT. Combining the CDR3 with reference TRBV18 and TRBJ1-1 gives the whole variable domain NAGVMQNPRHLVRRRGQEARLRCSPMKGHSHVYWYRQLPEEGLKFMVYLQKENIIDESGMPKERFSAEFPKEGPSILRIQQVVRGDSAAYFCASSPSIQGLEAFFGQGTRLTVV.

The CDR3 region is CASSSPGGNHYGYTF. CDR3 in DNA: TGTGCCAGCAGTTCCCCAGGGGGCAATCACTATGGCTACACCTTC. The genes are TRBV28 and TRBJ1-2; 8 bases line up with TRBD1. V shed 4 bases, J shed 3 bases, and the junction held 7 bases outside the gene matches. This CDR3 is 15 amino acids long. Germline loops: CDR1 MDHEN, CDR2 SYDVKM.

This sequence joins TRBV7-9 and TRBJ2-3; TRBD2 might be the D (5 bases). Per the germline V gene, CDR1 is SEHNR and CDR2 is FQNEAQ (reference sequence). This CDR3 is built from 15 residues. The germline V and J ends were trimmed by 1 base and 2 bases, with 10 bases remaining between them. The DNA of the CDR3 is TGTGCCAGCAGCTTAGTACTAGGCTCCACAGATACGCAGTATTTT. It specifies CASSLVLGSTDTQYF.

The CDR3 sequence: CASSSGQGAYEQYF. The CDR3 DNA follows: TGCGCCAGCAGCTCGGGACAGGGGGCCTACGAGCAGTACTTC. The chain recombines TRBV5-1 with TRBJ2-7; 11 bases align to TRBD1. This CDR3 has 14 residues. Germline CDR1 SGHRS, CDR2 YFSETQ. Trimming took 3 bases from V and 2 from J; bases not matched to a gene: 1. The full variable domain, with the rest looked up from reference TRBV5-1 and TRBJ2-7, is KAGVTQTPRYLIKTRGQQVTLSCSPISGHRSVSWYQQTPGQGLQFLFEYFSETQRNKGNFPGRFSGRQFSNSRSEMNVSTLELGDSALYLCASSSGQGAYEQYFGPGTRLTVT.

The chain has TRBV4-3 and TRBJ2-2, with D possibly TRBD1 on 6 matching bases. Deletions cut 0 bases from V and 7 bases from J, with 12 bases between. Germline CDR1 LGHNA, CDR2 YSLEER. CDR3 length equals 15 residues. In DNA, the CDR3 is TGCGCCAGCAGCCAAGATAGAGGGGGTTTCGGGGAGCTGTTTTTT. Encoded protein: CASSQDRGGFGELFF.

The CDR3 DNA follows: TGTGCCAGCAGGGGACCCGGCGACAGGTCTCTGTATGAGCAGTTCTTC. Protein: CASRGPGDRSLYEQFF. This chain uses TRBV7-3 with TRBJ2-1; D may be TRBD1 (6 bases). Trimming removed 6 bases from V and 8 bases from J, with 23 bases in between. CDR3 size: 16 residues. CDR1 is SGHTA, CDR2 FQGTGA, per germline. The complete variable domain, with remaining parts taken from reference TRBV7-3 and TRBJ2-1, reads GAGVSQTPSNKVTEKGKYVELRCDPISGHTALYWYRQSLGQGPEFLIYFQGTGAADDSGLPNDRFFAVRPEGSVSTLKIQRTERGDSAVYLCASRGPGDRSLYEQFFGPGTRLTVL.

V gene TRBV6-5 combines with J gene TRBJ2-3, with D tentatively TRBD2 (6 bases). Germline V gene sequence: CDR1 MNHEY, CDR2 SVGAGI. The CDR3 has 14 residues. The V gene lost 6 bases and the J gene lost 8 bases, with 18 bases spanning the gap. The CDR3, as DNA: TGTGCCAGCAGGGCGGGGCTTAGCGCGGGTACGCAGTATTTT. Its translation: CASRAGLSAGTQYF.

V usage is TRBV10-1 and J usage is TRBJ2-7, with TRBD2 matching 10 bases. Per germline, CDR1 WNHNN and CDR2 SYGVQD (reference sequence). The trim removed 8 bases at V and 1 base at J, leaving 5 bases unmatched. The CDR3 consists of 14 residues. CDR3 protein: CASHRTSGSYEQYF. CDR3 DNA: TGCGCCAGCCACCGGACTAGCGGTTCCTACGAGCAGTACTTC.

This chain uses TRBV12-3 or TRBV12-4 with TRBJ2-7; no reliable D call. The CDR3 has 12 amino acids. V was clipped by 6 bases and J by 6 bases, with 12 bases between them. CDR3 sequence: CASSFGRIEQYF. The CDR3 region has the DNA TGTGCCAGCAGCTTTGGAAGGATCGAGCAGTACTTC.

The rearrangement uses TRBV7-2 and TRBJ2-1; weak D call: TRBD1 (6 bases). The V and J ends lost 1 base and 4 bases respectively, with 11 bases between them. Germline CDR1 SGHTA, CDR2 FQGNSA. CDR3 length: 15 residues. CDR3 amino acids: CASSLGGPKYNEQFF. The DNA of the CDR3 is TGTGCCAGCAGCTTAGGGGGGCCAAAGTACAATGAGCAGTTCTTC.

This sequence joins TRBV30 and TRBJ1-1; perhaps TRBD1 as D (6 bases). V was trimmed by 2 bases and J by 10 bases, leaving 14 bases between them. Germline assignment: CDR1 GTSNPN and CDR2 SVGIG (reference sequence). CDR3 length: 12 residues. The CDR3 region has the DNA TGTGCCTGGAGTACAGGGCGTTCCTTAGCTTTCTTT. It codes for CAWSTGRSLAFF.

J is TRBJ1-1 and V is TRBV5-1, with 7 positions matching TRBD1. CDR3 size: 15 residues. The germline gives CDR1 SGHRS, CDR2 YFSETQ. The V segment lost 1 base and the J segment 4 bases; nucleotides outside the gene matches: 7. DNA for the CDR3: TGCGCCAGCAGCTTGCGGCGCAGGGGGAGCACTGAAGCTTTCTTT. Protein product: CASSLRRRGSTEAFF. The variable domain in full, with the rest retrieved from reference TRBV5-1 and TRBJ1-1, is KAGVTQTPRYLIKTRGQQVTLSCSPISGHRSVSWYQQTPGQGLQFLFEYFSETQRNKGNFPGRFSGRQFSNSRSEMNVSTLELGDSALYLCASSLRRRGSTEAFFGQGTRLTVV.

V usage is TRBV3-1 (or the pseudogene TRBV3-2) and J usage is TRBJ1-5, with D tentatively TRBD1 (6 bases). CDR1 and CDR2 from the germline V gene are LGHDT and YNNKEL (reference sequence). The CDR3 spans 15 residues. Trimming took off 0 bases at V and 6 bases at J, with 12 bases between the two ends. CDR3 loop: CASSQDSQGSQPQHF. The CDR3 nucleotides are TGTGCCAGCAGCCAAGATTCTCAGGGGAGTCAGCCCCAGCATTTT.

The chain is built from TRBV11-3 and TRBJ2-1, with a tentative D call TRBD1 (5 bases). Germline CDR1 and CDR2: SGHNT and YENEEA. The CDR3 is 13 residues long. Trimming stripped 3 bases from V and 6 bases from J, with 9 bases between. In DNA, the CDR3 is TGTGCCAGCAGCTTCGGGCAGGGCAATGAGCAGTTCTTC. It encodes CASSFGQGNEQFF.